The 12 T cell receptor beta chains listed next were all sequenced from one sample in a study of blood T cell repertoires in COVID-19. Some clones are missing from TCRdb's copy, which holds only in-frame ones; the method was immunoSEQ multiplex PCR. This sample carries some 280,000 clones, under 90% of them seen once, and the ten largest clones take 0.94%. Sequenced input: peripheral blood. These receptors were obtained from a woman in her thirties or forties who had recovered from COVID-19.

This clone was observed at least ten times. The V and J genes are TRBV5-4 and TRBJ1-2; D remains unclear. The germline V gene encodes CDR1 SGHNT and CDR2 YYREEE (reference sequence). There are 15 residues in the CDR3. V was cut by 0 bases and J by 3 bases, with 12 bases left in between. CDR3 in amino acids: CASSLVGGSYYGYTF. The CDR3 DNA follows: TGTGCCAGCAGCTTGGTTGGCGGATCCTACTATGGCTACACCTTC.

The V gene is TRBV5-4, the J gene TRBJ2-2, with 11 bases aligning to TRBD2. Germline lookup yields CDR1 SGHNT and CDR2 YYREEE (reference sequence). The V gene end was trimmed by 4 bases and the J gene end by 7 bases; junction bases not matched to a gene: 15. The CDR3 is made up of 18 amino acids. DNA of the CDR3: TGTGCCAGCAGCCTCGCACCGGGACTAGCGGTCGCCGGCGGGGAGCTGTTTTTT. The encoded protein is CASSLAPGLAVAGGELFF.

The DNA for the CDR3 is TGTGCCAGCAGCGATGACAGTTCCGGGGGCACCGGGGAGCTGTTTTTT. This translates into CASSDDSSGGTGELFF. The V gene is TRBV9, the J gene TRBJ2-2; D is possibly TRBD2 (6 bases). Germline V gives CDR1 SGDLS, CDR2 YYNGEE. This CDR3 has 16 amino acids. Trimming shortened V by 3 bases and J by 4 bases, and 16 bases separated the two germline ends.

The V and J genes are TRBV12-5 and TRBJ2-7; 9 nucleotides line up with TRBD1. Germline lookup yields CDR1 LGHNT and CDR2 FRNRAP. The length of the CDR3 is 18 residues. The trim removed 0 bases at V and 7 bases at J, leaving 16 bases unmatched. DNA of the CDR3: TGTGCTAGTGGTTTGGTAATTGTGGATACAGGGGGCGCGGGAGAGCAGTACTTC. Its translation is CASGLVIVDTGGAGEQYF.

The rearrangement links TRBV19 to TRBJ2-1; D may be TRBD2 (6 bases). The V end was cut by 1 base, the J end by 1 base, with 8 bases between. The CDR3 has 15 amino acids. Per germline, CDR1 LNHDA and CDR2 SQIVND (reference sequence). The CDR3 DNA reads TGTGCCAGTAGTATAGCGGCGGGGTCCTACAATGAGCAGTTCTTC. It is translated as CASSIAAGSYNEQFF.

CDR3 nucleotides: TGTGCCAGCACTGCAACTAGCGGAGCCCGCTACGAGCAGTACTTC. This sequence encodes CASTATSGARYEQYF. This rearrangement joins TRBV6-5 to TRBJ2-7; 8 nucleotides match TRBD2. There are 15 residues in the CDR3. The germline V gene has CDR1 MNHEY and CDR2 SVGAGI. With 7 bases clipped from V and 3 bases from J, the junction kept 11 bases outside the gene matches.

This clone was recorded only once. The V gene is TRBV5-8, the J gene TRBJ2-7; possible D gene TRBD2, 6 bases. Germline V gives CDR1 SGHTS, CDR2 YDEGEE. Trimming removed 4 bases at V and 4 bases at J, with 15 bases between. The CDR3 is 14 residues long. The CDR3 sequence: CASSVGGPGYEQYF. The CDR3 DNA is TGTGCCAGCAGCGTCGGGGGTCCAGGTTACGAGCAGTACTTC.

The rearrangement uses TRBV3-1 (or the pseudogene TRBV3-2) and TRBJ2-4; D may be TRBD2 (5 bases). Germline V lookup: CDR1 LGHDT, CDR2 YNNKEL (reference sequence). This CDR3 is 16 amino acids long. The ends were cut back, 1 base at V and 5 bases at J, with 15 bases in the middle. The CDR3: CASSQGSSGVENIQYF. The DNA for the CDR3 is TGTGCCAGCAGCCAAGGATCCTCCGGGGTAGAAAACATTCAGTACTTC.

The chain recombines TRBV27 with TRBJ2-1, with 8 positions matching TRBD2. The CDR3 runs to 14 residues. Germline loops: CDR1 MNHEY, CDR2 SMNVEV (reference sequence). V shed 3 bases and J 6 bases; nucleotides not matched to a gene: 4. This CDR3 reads CASSFSGIANEQFF. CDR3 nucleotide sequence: TGTGCCAGCAGTTTTAGCGGGATTGCCAATGAGCAGTTCTTC.

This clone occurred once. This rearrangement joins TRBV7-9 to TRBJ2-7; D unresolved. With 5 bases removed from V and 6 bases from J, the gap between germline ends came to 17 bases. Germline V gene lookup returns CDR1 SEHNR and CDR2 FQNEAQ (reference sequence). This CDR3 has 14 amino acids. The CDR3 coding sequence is TGTGCCAGCAGCCCGCTGACCGAAGCGATCGAGCAGTACTTC. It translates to CASSPLTEAIEQYF.

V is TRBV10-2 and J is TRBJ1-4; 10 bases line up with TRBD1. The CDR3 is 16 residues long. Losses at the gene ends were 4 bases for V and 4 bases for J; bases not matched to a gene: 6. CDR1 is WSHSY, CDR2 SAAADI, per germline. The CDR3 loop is CASSAGDRGYNEKLFF. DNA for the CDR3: TGCGCCAGCAGTGCGGGGGACAGGGGCTATAATGAAAAACTGTTTTTT.

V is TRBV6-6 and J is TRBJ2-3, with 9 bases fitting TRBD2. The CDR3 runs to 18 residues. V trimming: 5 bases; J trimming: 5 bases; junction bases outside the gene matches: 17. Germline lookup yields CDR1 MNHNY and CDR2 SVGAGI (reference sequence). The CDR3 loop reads CASSPETSGLPFGDTQYF. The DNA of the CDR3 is TGTGCCAGCAGTCCTGAGACTAGCGGTCTTCCTTTTGGAGATACGCAGTATTTT.